This entry concerns a single T cell receptor (beta chain). This receptor's antigen is unknown. No quality values exist for individual bases; no much larger clone is one base distant. This specimen belongs to a study of T cells in narcolepsy (dated by TCRdb to between 2017 and 2018). Regarding the complete study: The study enrolled patients with narcolepsy type 1 or type 2 (NT1, NT2) together with healthy control donors. To look for autoreactive T cells in narcolepsy patients that target self-antigens of hypocretin neurons (hypocretin, TRIB2), the study used TCR Vbeta sequencing to follow clonotypes in blood and CSF.

The library was generated by the immunoSEQ multiplex PCR assay. TCRdb limited this immuneACCESS table to in-frame rearrangements with V and J called. A share of clones is missing; checked studies link under half to unresolved V genes, and the rest is unexplained. In this sample the table shows roughly 35,000 clones, approximately 85% of which occur a single time. 1.5% to 2% of the sample belongs to the ten largest clones. From its cysteine to its phenylalanine, the CDR3 spans 14 amino acids. The DNA shown is the 42-base CDR3, in frame from base 1. The germline V and J ends show losses of 8 bases and 1 base respectively, and no gene match explains 5 bases of the junction. Taken from the germline V gene, the CDR1 and CDR2 loops are SGDLS and YYNGEE. What the study reported, not specific to this receptor: According to the report, autoreactive clonotypes were detected serially in the blood of the same patients and of different patients, but not in healthy controls. Patients and controls had similar numbers of sequenced blood memory CD4+ clonotypes, with averages of around 40,000 in patients and 30,000 to 35,000 in controls. Certain blood memory CD4+ repertoires from patients and controls had no sequences that matched autoreactive T cell clones. In plots comparing CSF and blood CD4+ T cell clonotypes from the same patient, HCRT-specific and TRIB2-specific autoreactive clonotypes were highlighted.

For TCR Vbeta sequencing, memory CD4+ T cells were sorted ex vivo from the peripheral blood of narcolepsy patients and healthy controls. The sequence joins TRBV9 to TRBJ2-2, and 7 junctional nucleotides match TRBD2. The source of this sequence is a human donor with narcolepsy. Sequencing was performed on CD45RA- memory CD4+ T cells from PBMCs. Sample cell subset or site, as interpreted from the label and publication: memory T cells sorted ex vivo from peripheral blood. The CDR3 has the sequence CASGTTQNTGELFF. The nucleotides read TGTGCCAGTGGGACTACACAGAACACCGGGGAGCTGTTTTTT.